This paragraph covers one T cell receptor (beta chain) sequence. This specimen comes from a study of CD8+ T cells in alopecia areata. CDR3 length: 13 residues. Germline V gene data show CDR1 as MNHEY and CDR2 as SMNVEV (reference sequence). With 4 bases removed from V and 7 bases from J, the gap between germline ends came to 14 bases. Extracted from the samples, RNA was reverse transcribed into cDNA to serve as the sequencing template. Profiling relied on immunoSEQ multiplex PCR, and the TCRdb table lists in-frame clones only, not all of them. Among some 120,000 clones listed, roughly 50% were seen once.

The sample taken for sequencing was NKG2D-low CD8+ T cells sorted from blood. This receptor was identified in a human donor with alopecia areata. The chain links TRBV27 to TRBJ2-7, with D tentatively TRBD1 or TRBD2 (5 bases each). The DNA for the CDR3 is TGTGCCAGCAGTTCCCGGGGCAGCAGGGAGCAGTACTTC. Protein sequence: CASSSRGSREQYF.